The sequence of this T cell receptor beta chain was determined in a study of T cells after posttransplantation cyclophosphamide. This clone has only a few counts. Its antigen is not identified. Study-level points and caveats: TRB clonality was highly associated with recipient CMV seropositivity and reactivation. Tissue-infiltrating T cells from skin or gut overlapped little with blood T cells. Donor CD8+ memory clones often dominated recipient blood repertoires at later times.

The CDR3 sequence is 14 residues long. Trimming removed 0 bases from V and 6 bases from J, with 14 bases in between. Germline lookup yields CDR1 GTSNPN and CDR2 SVGIG (reference sequence). Clones were read by immunoSEQ multiplex PCR, and TCRdb kept only the in-frame ones, dropping some. Sampling found approximately 35,000 clones, none seen once. Sequenced material: PBMCs. The chain recombines TRBV30 with TRBJ1-2, with TRBD1 as a possible D gene (6 bases). The clonotype originates from a girl aged 10 to 17 in good health, CMV-negative, and a related stem cell transplant donor. The CDR3 spells CAWSVSHRVNGYTF. The CDR3, as DNA: TGTGCCTGGAGTGTAAGTCACAGGGTGAATGGCTACACCTTC.